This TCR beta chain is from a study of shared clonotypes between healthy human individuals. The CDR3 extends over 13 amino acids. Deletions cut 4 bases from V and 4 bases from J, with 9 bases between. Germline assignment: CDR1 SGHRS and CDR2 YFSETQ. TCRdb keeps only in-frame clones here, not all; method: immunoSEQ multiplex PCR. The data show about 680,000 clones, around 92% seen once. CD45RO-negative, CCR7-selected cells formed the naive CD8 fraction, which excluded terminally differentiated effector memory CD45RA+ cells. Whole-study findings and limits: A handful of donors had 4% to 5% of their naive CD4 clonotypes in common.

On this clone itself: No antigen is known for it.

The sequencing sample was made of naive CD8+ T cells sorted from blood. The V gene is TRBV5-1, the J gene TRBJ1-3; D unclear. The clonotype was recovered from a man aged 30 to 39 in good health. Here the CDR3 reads CASSPLSGNTIYF. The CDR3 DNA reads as TGCGCCAGCAGCCCTTTATCCGGAAACACCATATATTTT.